This TCR beta chain is drawn from a study of T cells in Graves' hyperthyroidism and ophthalmopathy. CDR1 and CDR2 (germline): SEHNR, FQNEAQ (reference sequence). Trimming cost V 7 bases and J 7 bases, with 13 bases left between them. The CDR3 length is 13 residues. There were TCR beta CDR3 regions amplified from RNA transcripts. A set of HTBI primers served as the primers for a first-round RT-PCR of the TCR CDR3. TCRdb reprocessed the multiplex PCR reads with MiXCR, giving one entry per CDR3 protein. The sample shows about 720,000 distinct CDR3 sequences, 16% of them seen only once. This TCR derives from a young man with Graves' hyperthyroidism. The chain carries TRBV7-9 and TRBJ1-4; D is unclear. Sequencing was done on a sample of blood. The CDR3 reads CASTTPTGEKLFF. The CDR3 bases are TGTGCCAGCACCACACCTACTGGTGAAAAACTGTTTTTT.